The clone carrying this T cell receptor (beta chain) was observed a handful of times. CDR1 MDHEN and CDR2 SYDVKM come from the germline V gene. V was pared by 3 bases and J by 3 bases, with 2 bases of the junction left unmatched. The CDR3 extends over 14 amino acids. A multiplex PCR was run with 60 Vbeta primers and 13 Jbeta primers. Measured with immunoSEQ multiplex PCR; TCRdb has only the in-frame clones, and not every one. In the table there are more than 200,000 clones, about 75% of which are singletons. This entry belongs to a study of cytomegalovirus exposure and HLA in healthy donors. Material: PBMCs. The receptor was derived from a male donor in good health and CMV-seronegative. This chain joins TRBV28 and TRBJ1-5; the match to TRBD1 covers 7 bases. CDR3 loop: CASSFGTANQPQHF. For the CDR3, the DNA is TGTGCCAGCAGTTTCGGGACAGCCAATCAGCCCCAGCATTTT.